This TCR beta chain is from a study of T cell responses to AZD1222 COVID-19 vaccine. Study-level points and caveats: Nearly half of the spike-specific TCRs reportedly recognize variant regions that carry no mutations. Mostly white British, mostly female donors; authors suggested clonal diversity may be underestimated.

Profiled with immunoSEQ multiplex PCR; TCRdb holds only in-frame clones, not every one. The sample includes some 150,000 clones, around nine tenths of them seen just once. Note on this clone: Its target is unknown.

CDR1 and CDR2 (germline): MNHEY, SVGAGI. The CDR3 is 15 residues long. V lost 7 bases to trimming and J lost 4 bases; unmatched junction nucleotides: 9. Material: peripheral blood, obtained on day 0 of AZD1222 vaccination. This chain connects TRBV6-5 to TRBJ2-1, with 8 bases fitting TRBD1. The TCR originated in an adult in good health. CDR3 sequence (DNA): TGTGCCAGCATCAGTACCGGGACAGGATACAATGAGCAGTTCTTC. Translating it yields CASISTGTGYNEQFF.